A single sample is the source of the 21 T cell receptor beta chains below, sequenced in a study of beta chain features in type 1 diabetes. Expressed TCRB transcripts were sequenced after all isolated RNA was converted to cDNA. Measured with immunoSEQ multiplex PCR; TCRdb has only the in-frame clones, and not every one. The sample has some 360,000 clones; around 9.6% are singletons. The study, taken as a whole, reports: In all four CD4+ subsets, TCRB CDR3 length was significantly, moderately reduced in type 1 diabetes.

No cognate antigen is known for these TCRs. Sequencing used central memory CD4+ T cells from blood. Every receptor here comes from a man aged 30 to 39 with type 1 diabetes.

CDR3 coding DNA: TGTGCCAGCAGCTTGTATGCTAGCGGAACGAATGAGCAGTTCTTC. It specifies CASSLYASGTNEQFF. This chain joins TRBV7-9 and TRBJ2-1; TRBD2 agrees at 7 bases. CDR3 length equals 15 residues. Germline CDR1 and CDR2: SEHNR and FQNEAQ (reference sequence). V lost 3 bases and J lost 7; bases outside the gene matches: 9.

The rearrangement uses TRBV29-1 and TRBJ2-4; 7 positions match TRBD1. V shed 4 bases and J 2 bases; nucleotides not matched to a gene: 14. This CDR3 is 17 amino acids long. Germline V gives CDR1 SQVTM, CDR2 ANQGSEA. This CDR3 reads CSVVNFRQGASKNIQYF. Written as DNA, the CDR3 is TGCAGCGTTGTCAATTTCCGACAGGGAGCGTCCAAAAACATTCAGTACTTC.

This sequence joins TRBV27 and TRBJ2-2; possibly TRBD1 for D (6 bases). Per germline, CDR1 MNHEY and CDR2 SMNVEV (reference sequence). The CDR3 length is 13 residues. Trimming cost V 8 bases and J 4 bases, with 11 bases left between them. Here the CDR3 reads CASSGHFTGELFF. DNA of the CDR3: TGTGCCAGCTCGGGACACTTCACCGGGGAGCTGTTTTTT.

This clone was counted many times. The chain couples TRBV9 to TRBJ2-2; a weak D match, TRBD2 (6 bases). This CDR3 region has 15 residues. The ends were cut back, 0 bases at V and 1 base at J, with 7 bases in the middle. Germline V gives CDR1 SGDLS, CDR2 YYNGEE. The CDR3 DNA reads TGTGCCAGCAGCGTAGGGGGAGGGAACACCGGGGAGCTGTTTTTT. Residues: CASSVGGGNTGELFF.

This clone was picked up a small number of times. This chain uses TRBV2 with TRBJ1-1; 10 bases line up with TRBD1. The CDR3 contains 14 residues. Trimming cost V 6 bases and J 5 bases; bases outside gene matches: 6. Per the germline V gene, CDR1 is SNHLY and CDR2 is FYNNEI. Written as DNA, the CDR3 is TGTGCCAGCAGCTACCGGGACAGGGGTACTGAAGCTTTCTTT. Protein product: CASSYRDRGTEAFF.

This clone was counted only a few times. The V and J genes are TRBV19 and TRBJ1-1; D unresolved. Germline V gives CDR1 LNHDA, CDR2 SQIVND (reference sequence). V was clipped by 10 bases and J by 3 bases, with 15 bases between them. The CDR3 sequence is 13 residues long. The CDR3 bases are TGTGCCACTTCCTTCACGGGATACACTGAAGCTTTCTTT. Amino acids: CATSFTGYTEAFF.

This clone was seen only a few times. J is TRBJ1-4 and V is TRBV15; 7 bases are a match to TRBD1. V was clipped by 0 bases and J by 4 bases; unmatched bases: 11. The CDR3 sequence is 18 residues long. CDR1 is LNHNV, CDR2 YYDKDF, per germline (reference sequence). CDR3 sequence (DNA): TGTGCCACCAGCAGAGATAAGGGACAGCAATTTAATAATGAAAAACTGTTTTTT. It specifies CATSRDKGQQFNNEKLFF.

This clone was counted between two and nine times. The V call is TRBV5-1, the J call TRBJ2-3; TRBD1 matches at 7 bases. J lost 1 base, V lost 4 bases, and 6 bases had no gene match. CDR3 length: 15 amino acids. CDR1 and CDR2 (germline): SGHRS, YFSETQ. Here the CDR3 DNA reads TGCGCCAGCAGCCTAGGGACAGCCGGCACAGATACGCAGTATTTT. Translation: CASSLGTAGTDTQYF.

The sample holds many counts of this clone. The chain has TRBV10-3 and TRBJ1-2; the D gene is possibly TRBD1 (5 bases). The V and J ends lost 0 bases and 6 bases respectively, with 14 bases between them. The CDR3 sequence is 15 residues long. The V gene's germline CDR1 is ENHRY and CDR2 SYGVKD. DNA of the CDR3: TGTGCCATCAGTGAGTCGGAACTCCGGGGGAATGGCTACACCTTC. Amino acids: CAISESELRGNGYTF.

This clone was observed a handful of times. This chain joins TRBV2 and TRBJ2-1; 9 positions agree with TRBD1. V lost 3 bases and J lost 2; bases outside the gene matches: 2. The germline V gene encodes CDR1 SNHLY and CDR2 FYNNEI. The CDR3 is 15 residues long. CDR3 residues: CASSDDRGAYNEQFF. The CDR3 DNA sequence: TGTGCCAGCAGTGACGACAGGGGGGCCTACAATGAGCAGTTCTTC. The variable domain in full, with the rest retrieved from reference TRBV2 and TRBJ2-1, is EPEVTQTPSHQVTQMGQEVILRCVPISNHLYFYWYRQILGQKVEFLVSFYNNEISEKSEIFDDQFSVERPDGSNFTLKIRSTKLEDSAMYFCASSDDRGAYNEQFFGPGTRLTVL.

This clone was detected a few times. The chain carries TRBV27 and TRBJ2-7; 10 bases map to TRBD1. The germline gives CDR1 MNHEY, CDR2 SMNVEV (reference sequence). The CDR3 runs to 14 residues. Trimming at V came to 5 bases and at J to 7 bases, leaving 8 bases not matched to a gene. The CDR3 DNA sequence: TGTGCCAGCAGTGTCAGGACAGGGGGACCAGAGCAGTACTTC. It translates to CASSVRTGGPEQYF.

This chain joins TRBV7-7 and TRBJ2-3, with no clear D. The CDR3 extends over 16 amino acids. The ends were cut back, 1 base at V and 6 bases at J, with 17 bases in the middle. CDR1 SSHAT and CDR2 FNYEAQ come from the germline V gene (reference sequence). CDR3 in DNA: TGTGCCAGCAGCTTAGGTATCCTGGGTTCGGCGGATACGCAGTATTTT. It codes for CASSLGILGSADTQYF.

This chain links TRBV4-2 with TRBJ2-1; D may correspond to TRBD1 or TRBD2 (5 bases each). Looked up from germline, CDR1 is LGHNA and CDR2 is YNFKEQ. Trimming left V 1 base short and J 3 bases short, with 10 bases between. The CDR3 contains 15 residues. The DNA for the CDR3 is TGTGCCAGCAGCCAAGTTGGGGACCGCTACAATGAGCAGTTCTTC. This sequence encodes CASSQVGDRYNEQFF.

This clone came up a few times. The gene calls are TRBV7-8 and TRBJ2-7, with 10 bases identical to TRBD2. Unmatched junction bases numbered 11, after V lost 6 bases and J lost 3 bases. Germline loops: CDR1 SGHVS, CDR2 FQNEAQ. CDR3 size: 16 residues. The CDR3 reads CASRSKREGIIYEQYF. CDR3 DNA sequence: TGTGCCAGCAGGAGTAAGCGGGAGGGGATCATCTACGAGCAGTACTTC. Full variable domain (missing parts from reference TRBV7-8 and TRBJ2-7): GAGVSQSPRYKVAKRGQDVALRCDPISGHVSLFWYQQALGQGPEFLTYFQNEAQLDKSGLPSDRFFAERPEGSVSTLKIQRTQQEDSAVYLCASRSKREGIIYEQYFGPGTRLTVT.

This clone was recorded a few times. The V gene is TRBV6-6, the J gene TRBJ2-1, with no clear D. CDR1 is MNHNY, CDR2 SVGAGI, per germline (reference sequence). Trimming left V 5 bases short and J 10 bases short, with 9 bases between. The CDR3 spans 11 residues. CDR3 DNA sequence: TGTGCCAGCAGTAAAGTAAACGAGCAGTTCTTC. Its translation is CASSKVNEQFF.

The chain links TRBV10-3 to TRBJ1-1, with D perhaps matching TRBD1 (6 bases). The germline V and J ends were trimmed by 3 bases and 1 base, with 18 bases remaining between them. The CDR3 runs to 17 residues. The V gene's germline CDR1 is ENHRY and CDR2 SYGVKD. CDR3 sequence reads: CAISDSRRGASNTEAFF. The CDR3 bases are TGTGCCATCAGTGACTCCCGGAGGGGGGCGTCGAACACTGAAGCTTTCTTT.

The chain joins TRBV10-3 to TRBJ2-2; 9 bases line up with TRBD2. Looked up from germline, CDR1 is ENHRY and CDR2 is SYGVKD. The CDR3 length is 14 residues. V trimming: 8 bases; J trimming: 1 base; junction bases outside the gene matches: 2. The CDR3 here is CAISTSGNTGELFF. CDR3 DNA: TGTGCCATCTCGACTAGCGGGAACACCGGGGAGCTGTTTTTT.

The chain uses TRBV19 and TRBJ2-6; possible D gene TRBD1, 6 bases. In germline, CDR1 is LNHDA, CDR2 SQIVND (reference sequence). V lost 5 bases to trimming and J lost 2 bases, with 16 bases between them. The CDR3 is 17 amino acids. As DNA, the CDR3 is TGTGCCAGTAGTGCTTCATTCAGGGGAACTGGGGCCAACGTCCTGACTTTC. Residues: CASSASFRGTGANVLTF.

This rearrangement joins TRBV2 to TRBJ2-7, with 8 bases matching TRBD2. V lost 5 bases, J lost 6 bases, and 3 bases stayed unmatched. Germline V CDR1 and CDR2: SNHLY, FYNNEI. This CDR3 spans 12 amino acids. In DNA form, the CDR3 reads TGTGCCAGCAGTACCGGGGGGGTCGAGCAGTACTTC. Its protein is CASSTGGVEQYF. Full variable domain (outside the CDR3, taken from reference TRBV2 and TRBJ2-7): EPEVTQTPSHQVTQMGQEVILRCVPISNHLYFYWYRQILGQKVEFLVSFYNNEISEKSEIFDDQFSVERPDGSNFTLKIRSTKLEDSAMYFCASSTGGVEQYFGPGTRLTVT.

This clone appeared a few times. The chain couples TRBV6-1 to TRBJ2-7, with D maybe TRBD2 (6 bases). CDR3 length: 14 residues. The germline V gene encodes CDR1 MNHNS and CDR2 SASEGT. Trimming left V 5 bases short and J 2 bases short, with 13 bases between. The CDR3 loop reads CASSPRELAYEQYF. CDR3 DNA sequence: TGTGCCAGCAGTCCACGGGAGCTCGCCTACGAGCAGTACTTC.

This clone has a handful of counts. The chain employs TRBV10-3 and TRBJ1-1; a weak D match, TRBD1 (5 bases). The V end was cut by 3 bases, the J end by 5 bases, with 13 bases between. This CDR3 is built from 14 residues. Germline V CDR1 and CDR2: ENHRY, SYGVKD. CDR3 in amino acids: CAISDWVRGTEAFF. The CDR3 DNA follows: TGTGCCATCAGTGATTGGGTGCGGGGGACTGAAGCTTTCTTT.